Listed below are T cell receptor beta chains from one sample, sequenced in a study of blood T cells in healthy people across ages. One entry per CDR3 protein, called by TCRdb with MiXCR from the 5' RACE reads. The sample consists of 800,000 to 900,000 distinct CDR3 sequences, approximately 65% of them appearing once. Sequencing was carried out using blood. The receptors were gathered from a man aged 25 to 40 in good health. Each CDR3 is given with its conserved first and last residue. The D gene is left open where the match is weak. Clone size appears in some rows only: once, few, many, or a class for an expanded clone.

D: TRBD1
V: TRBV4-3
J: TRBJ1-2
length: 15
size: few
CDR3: CASSQPDRPNYGYTF
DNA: TGCGCCAGCAGCCAACCGGACAGGCCGAACTATGGCTACACCTTC

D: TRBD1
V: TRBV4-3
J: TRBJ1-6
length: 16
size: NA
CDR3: CASSLRTGENGSPLHF
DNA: TGCGCCAGCAGCCTGCGGACAGGGGAGAATGGTTCACCCCTCCACTTT

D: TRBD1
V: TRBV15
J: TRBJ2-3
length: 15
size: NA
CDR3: CATSGRDRVTDTQYF
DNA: TGTGCCACCAGCGGCCGGGACAGGGTAACAGATACGCAGTATTTT

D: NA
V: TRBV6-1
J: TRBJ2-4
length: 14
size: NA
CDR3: CASSPGPISKVQYF
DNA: TGTGCCAGCAGCCCGGGTCCCATCTCTAAGGTTCAGTACTTC

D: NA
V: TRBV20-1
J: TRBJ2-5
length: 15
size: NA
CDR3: CSGRSSRVRQETQYF
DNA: TGCAGTGGTCGTTCTAGCCGGGTGCGCCAAGAGACCCAGTACTTC

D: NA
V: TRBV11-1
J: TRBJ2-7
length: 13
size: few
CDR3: CASSPTDRYEQYF
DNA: TGTGCCAGCAGCCCCACCGACAGATACGAGCAGTACTTC

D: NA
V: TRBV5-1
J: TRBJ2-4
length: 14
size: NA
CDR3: CASSSRVSADIQYF
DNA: TGCGCCAGCAGCTCCCGGGTCTCAGCGGACATTCAGTACTTC

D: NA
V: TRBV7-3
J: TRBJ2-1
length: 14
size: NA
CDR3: CASSLGSDRNEQFF
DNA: TGTGCCAGCAGCTTAGGGTCAGATCGGAATGAGCAGTTCTTC

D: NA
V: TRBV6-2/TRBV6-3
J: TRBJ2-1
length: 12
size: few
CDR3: CASSPPRQYQFF
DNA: TGTGCCAGCAGCCCCCCTCGACAGTACCAGTTCTTC

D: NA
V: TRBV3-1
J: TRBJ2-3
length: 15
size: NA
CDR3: CASNKMGGGTDTQYF
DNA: TGTGCCAGCAACAAAATGGGAGGCGGCACAGATACGCAGTATTTT

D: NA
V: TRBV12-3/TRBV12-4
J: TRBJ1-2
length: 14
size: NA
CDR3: CASSPSRSLYGYTF
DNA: TGTGCCAGCAGCCCATCCCGGAGCCTATATGGCTACACCTTC

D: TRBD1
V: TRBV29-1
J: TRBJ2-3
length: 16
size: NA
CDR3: CSVETQDRENTDTQYF
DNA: TGCAGCGTTGAGACCCAAGACAGGGAAAACACAGATACGCAGTATTTT

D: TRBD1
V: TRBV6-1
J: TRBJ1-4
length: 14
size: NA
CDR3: CASRLGQSNEKLFF
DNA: TGTGCCAGCAGATTGGGACAGTCTAATGAAAAACTGTTTTTT

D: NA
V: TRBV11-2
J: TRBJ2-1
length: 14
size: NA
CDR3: CASSPRGFYNEQFF
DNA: TGTGCCAGCAGCCCAAGGGGTTTCTACAATGAGCAGTTCTTC

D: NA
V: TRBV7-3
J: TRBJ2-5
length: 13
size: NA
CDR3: CASSLNLFETQYF
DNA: TGTGCCAGCAGCTTAAATCTTTTTGAGACCCAGTACTTC

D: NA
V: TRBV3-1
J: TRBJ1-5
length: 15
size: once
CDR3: CASSQAKDGDQPQHF
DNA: TGTGCCAGCAGCCAAGCCAAGGACGGTGATCAGCCCCAGCATTTT

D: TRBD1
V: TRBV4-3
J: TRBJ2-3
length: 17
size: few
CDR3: CASSQEGGHSMTDTQYF
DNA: TGCGCCAGCAGCCAAGAAGGGGGCCATAGTATGACAGATACGCAGTATTTT

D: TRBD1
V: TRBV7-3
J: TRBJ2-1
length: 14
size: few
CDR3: CASSSLGGRDEQFF
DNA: TGTGCCAGCAGCTCCTTAGGGGGCAGGGATGAGCAGTTCTTC

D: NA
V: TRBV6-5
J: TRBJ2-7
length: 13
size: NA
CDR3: CATQTGTFYEQYF
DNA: TGTGCCACCCAGACCGGGACTTTCTACGAGCAGTACTTC

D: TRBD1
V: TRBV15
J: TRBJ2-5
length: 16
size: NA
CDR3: CATSRGGQAIQETQYF
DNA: TGTGCCACCAGCAGAGGAGGACAGGCCATCCAAGAGACCCAGTACTTC

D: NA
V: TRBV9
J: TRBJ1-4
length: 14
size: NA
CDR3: CASSLATDGEKLFF
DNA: TGTGCCAGCAGCCTTGCGACGGACGGCGAAAAACTGTTTTTT

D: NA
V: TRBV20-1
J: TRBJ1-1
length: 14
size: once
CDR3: CSARPTHLNTEAFF
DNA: TGCAGTGCTAGGCCAACGCATCTGAACACTGAAGCTTTCTTT

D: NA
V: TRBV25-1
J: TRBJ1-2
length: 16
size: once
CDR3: CASSSPGWETTGGYTF
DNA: TGTGCCAGCAGTTCCCCCGGGTGGGAGACTACGGGGGGCTACACCTTC

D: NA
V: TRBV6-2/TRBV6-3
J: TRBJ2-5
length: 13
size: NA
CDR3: CASSYPGQETQYF
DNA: TGTGCCAGCAGTTACCCGGGCCAAGAGACCCAGTACTTC

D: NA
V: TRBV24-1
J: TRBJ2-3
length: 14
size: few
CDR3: CATSDNGVLDTQYF
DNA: TGTGCCACCAGTGATAACGGGGTACTAGATACGCAGTATTTT

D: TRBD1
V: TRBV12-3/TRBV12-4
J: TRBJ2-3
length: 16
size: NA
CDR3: CASTFGTGGDADTQYF
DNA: TGTGCCAGCACCTTCGGGACAGGGGGCGACGCAGATACGCAGTATTTT

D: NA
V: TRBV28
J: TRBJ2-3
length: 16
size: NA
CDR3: CASSLKRGFGTDTQYF
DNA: TGTGCCAGCAGTTTAAAAAGGGGGTTTGGGACAGATACGCAGTATTTT